These T cell receptor beta chains were read from a single sample in a study of blood T cell repertoires in COVID-19. The repertoire was sequenced with immunoSEQ multiplex PCR; TCRdb's copy has only in-frame clones and lacks some. The profile shows roughly 240,000 clones, approximately 86% of them singletons. The source material was peripheral blood. The receptors were gathered from a woman aged 55 to 70 who had recovered from COVID-19. Both conserved end residues are part of each CDR3. The order of the fields is J gene, D gene, clone size, V gene, CDR3 DNA, CDR3 protein. The D gene is left open where the match is weak. Clone size, where shown, is once, few, many, or a class for clones that have expanded.

TRBJ1-5,TRBD1,-,TRBV18,TGTGCCAGCTCACTTTCCGGGACAGCGAACGATCAGCCCCAGCATTTT,CASSLSGTANDQPQHF
TRBJ1-2,-,few,TRBV6-5,TGTGCCAGCCGGCCGACAGTTAACTATGGCTACACCTTC,CASRPTVNYGYTF
TRBJ2-1,-,-,TRBV7-6,TGTGCCAGCAGCTTAGCGTGGGCCGCGAGCTCCTACAATGAGCAGTTCTTC,CASSLAWAASSYNEQFF
TRBJ1-5,-,-,TRBV29-1,TGCAGCGTTGGGCAGTTCAATCAGCCCCAGCATTTT,CSVGQFNQPQHF
TRBJ2-1,-,-,TRBV28,TGTGCCAGCAACGGACTGACCAATGAGCAGTTCTTC,CASNGLTNEQFF
TRBJ2-3,-,few,TRBV7-8,TGTGCCAGCAGCTTCCCAGGGGGCACAGATACGCAGTATTTT,CASSFPGGTDTQYF
TRBJ1-2,-,-,TRBV5-1,TGCGCCAGCAGCTTGGGAGTTGGCTACACCTTC,CASSLGVGYTF
TRBJ2-7,-,few,TRBV2,TGTGCCAGCCATCAGACTAGGCTGGAACGGGAGCAGTACTTC,CASHQTRLEREQYF
TRBJ2-5,-,-,TRBV4-3,TGCGCCAGCAGCCAAGTCCTTTTGCAAGAGACCCAGTACTTC,CASSQVLLQETQYF
TRBJ2-3,-,-,TRBV7-9,TGTGCCAGCAGCTTAGGGCAGAACCCCACAGATACGCAGTATTTT,CASSLGQNPTDTQYF
TRBJ1-5,TRBD1,few,TRBV12-3/TRBV12-4,TGTGCCAGCAGAGGGACAGGGAATCAGCCCCAGCATTTT,CASRGTGNQPQHF
TRBJ2-1,-,-,TRBV18,TGTGCCAGCTCACTTACACCGGGAAACAATGAGCAGTTCTTC,CASSLTPGNNEQFF
TRBJ2-7,TRBD1,-,TRBV7-3,TGTGCCAGCAGCCTGGACAGGGGCTCCTACGAGCAGTACTTC,CASSLDRGSYEQYF
TRBJ1-2,-,-,TRBV4-1,TGCGCCAGCAGCCAAGAGGTAGACTATGGCTACACCTTC,CASSQEVDYGYTF
TRBJ2-3,TRBD1,-,TRBV19,TGTGCCAGTAGTATAGACTCGCCCCGGGACAGGGGGAGAGATACGCAGTATTTT,CASSIDSPRDRGRDTQYF
TRBJ2-5,TRBD2,few,TRBV4-1,TGCGCCAGCAGCCCTGGAGGGACTAGAGAGACCCAGTACTTC,CASSPGGTRETQYF
TRBJ2-7,TRBD2,-,TRBV13,TGTGCCAGCAGGCAGCGGGGGGGCCTTTCGCGAGAGCAGTACTTC,CASRQRGGLSREQYF
TRBJ1-2,TRBD1,-,TRBV4-1,TGCGCCAGCCGGGTTGGACAGGGGGACTATGGCTACACCTTC,CASRVGQGDYGYTF
TRBJ2-7,TRBD2,many,TRBV6-1,TGTGCCAGCAGTGAATCGACGGGGGGGCCCTACGAGCAGTACTTC,CASSESTGGPYEQYF
TRBJ2-6,TRBD2,-,TRBV7-3,TGTGCCAGCAGCTCCCGGCGGGGGGGCTCTGGGGCCAACGTCCTGACTTTC,CASSSRRGGSGANVLTF
TRBJ2-7,TRBD1,few,TRBV5-4,TGTGCCAGCAGCTCCCTAAAAGCTGACAGGGGTGGAGAGCAGTACTTC,CASSSLKADRGGEQYF